This T cell receptor beta chain was captured in a study of T cells in Graves' hyperthyroidism and ophthalmopathy. In its sample, this clonotype was seen many times. A lack of ophthalmopathy progression within 18 months defined stable Graves' hyperthyroidism. Fresh peripheral blood, under 13 ml, yielded the PBMCs. The investigators amplified TCR beta CDR3 regions from RNA transcripts. RT-PCR in the first round (using the HTBI primer set) targeted the TCR CDR3. TCRdb called the multiplex PCR reads again in MiXCR, with one record for every CDR3 protein. This sample carries about 700,000 distinct CDR3 sequences, 14% of them seen once, and the ten largest clones take about a tenth. This CDR3 has 14 residues. V dropped 3 bases and J dropped 8; count of bases not matched to a gene: 8. From germline, CDR1 is DFQATT and CDR2 SNEGSKA (reference sequence).

The V call is TRBV20-1, the J call TRBJ1-4, with TRBD1 matching 8 bases. The source of this sequence is a woman between 18 and 29 years old with Graves' hyperthyroidism. Sequences were obtained from blood. CDR3 region: CSASRRTGPEKLFF. The CDR3 DNA is TGCAGTGCTAGTAGGCGGACAGGGCCCGAAAAACTGTTTTTT.